This is a list of T cell receptor beta chains from one sample in a study of blood T cell repertoires in COVID-19. Here immunoSEQ multiplex PCR was the method, and the copy in TCRdb shows in-frame clones only, minus some. This sample has a few hundred thousand clones, with less than 90% found just once. Sequenced sample: PBMCs or T cells enriched from blood (not recorded which). These receptors were taken from a woman aged 45-65 years who had recovered from COVID-19. Both conserved end residues are part of each CDR3. The order of the fields is V gene, D gene, clone size, J gene, CDR3 DNA, CDR3 protein. The D gene is left open where the match is weak. Expanded clones get a size class; other rows say once, few or many, or leave the size out.

V: TRBV19; D: NA; size: NA; J: TRBJ1-4; DNA: TGTGCCAGTAGTATAGCGGGGCACGGGGGAACTAATGAAAAACTGTTTTTT; CDR3: CASSIAGHGGTNEKLFF
V: TRBV9; D: NA; size: few; J: TRBJ1-5; DNA: TGTGCCAGCAGCGAGGGACACGGCGGCAATCAGCCCCAGCATTTT; CDR3: CASSEGHGGNQPQHF
V: TRBV5-1; D: TRBD1; size: NA; J: TRBJ1-1; DNA: TGCGCCAGCAGCTTACAGGGGCTGGGGAACACTGAAGCTTTCTTT; CDR3: CASSLQGLGNTEAFF
V: TRBV7-9; D: TRBD2; size: NA; J: TRBJ2-1; DNA: TGTGCCAGCAGCACCCCCGGGACTAGCGGGACAATGGGGTCTCGAGCGGGGTACAATGAGCAGTTCTTC; CDR3: CASSTPGTSGTMGSRAGYNEQFF
V: TRBV9; D: NA; size: NA; J: TRBJ1-2; DNA: TGTGCCAGCAGCGTCCTAACAGGGCTTAACTATGGCTACACCTTC; CDR3: CASSVLTGLNYGYTF
V: TRBV5-4; D: NA; size: NA; J: TRBJ2-1; DNA: TGTGCCAGCAGCAGCCCCAATGAGCAGTTCTTC; CDR3: CASSSPNEQFF
V: TRBV30; D: NA; size: NA; J: TRBJ1-6; DNA: TGTGCCTGGAGTGTGTTTTCGGGGACAAATAATTCACCCCTCCACTTT; CDR3: CAWSVFSGTNNSPLHF
V: TRBV3-1/TRBV3-2; D: NA; size: NA; J: TRBJ1-6; DNA: TGTGCCAGCAGCCGAACTTGGGCGGGGTTCAATTCACCCCTCCACTTT; CDR3: CASSRTWAGFNSPLHF
V: TRBV5-6; D: TRBD1; size: NA; J: TRBJ2-7; DNA: TGTGCCAGCAGCGTAACACTGGGGACAGGGTTTACCTACGAGCAGTACTTC; CDR3: CASSVTLGTGFTYEQYF
V: TRBV7-9; D: TRBD1; size: NA; J: TRBJ1-1; DNA: TGTGCCGGTGGACAGGGGAACACTGAAGCTTTCTTT; CDR3: CAGGQGNTEAFF
V: TRBV15; D: TRBD1; size: NA; J: TRBJ1-1; DNA: TGTGCCACCAGCGTATACAGGGGGAACACTGAAGCTTTCTTT; CDR3: CATSVYRGNTEAFF
V: TRBV29-1; D: NA; size: NA; J: TRBJ1-3; DNA: TGCAGCGTTGATGGGTTTAAGGGAGGTGGAAACACCATATATTTT; CDR3: CSVDGFKGGGNTIYF
V: TRBV6-5; D: TRBD1; size: once; J: TRBJ2-3; DNA: TGTGCCAGCAGGGACAGGGGGGGGATAGATACGCAGTATTTT; CDR3: CASRDRGGIDTQYF
V: TRBV20-1; D: TRBD2; size: NA; J: TRBJ2-1; DNA: TGCAGTGCTAGTGGGACTAGCGCCGAAGGGGCATACAATGAGCAGTTCTTC; CDR3: CSASGTSAEGAYNEQFF
V: TRBV5-1; D: NA; size: NA; J: TRBJ1-1; DNA: TGCGCCAGCAGCTTGCCGGGGGGCACTGAAGCTTTCTTT; CDR3: CASSLPGGTEAFF
V: TRBV7-2; D: NA; size: NA; J: TRBJ2-2; DNA: TGTGCCAGCAGCAGCTCCGGTGGGGAGCTGTTTTTT; CDR3: CASSSSGGELFF
V: TRBV12-3/TRBV12-4; D: NA; size: NA; J: TRBJ1-5; DNA: TGTGCCAGCTGCGGGACCCCTGATCAGCCCCAGCATTTT; CDR3: CASCGTPDQPQHF
V: TRBV3-1/TRBV3-2; D: NA; size: NA; J: TRBJ2-2; DNA: TGTGCCAGCAGCCTAGGGGACTTCACCGGGGAGCTGTTTTTT; CDR3: CASSLGDFTGELFF
V: TRBV28; D: TRBD2; size: NA; J: TRBJ2-1; DNA: TGTGCCAGCACCTTAGCGGGAGCAAAAGGGAATGAGCAGTTCTTC; CDR3: CASTLAGAKGNEQFF
V: TRBV27; D: TRBD1; size: NA; J: TRBJ1-1; DNA: TGTGCCAGCAGTTTATCGGGACAGGGCCCTGAAGCTTTCTTT; CDR3: CASSLSGQGPEAFF
V: TRBV19; D: NA; size: NA; J: TRBJ2-3; DNA: TGTGCCAGTAGTACCCGACAGGGCACAGATACGCAGTATTTT; CDR3: CASSTRQGTDTQYF